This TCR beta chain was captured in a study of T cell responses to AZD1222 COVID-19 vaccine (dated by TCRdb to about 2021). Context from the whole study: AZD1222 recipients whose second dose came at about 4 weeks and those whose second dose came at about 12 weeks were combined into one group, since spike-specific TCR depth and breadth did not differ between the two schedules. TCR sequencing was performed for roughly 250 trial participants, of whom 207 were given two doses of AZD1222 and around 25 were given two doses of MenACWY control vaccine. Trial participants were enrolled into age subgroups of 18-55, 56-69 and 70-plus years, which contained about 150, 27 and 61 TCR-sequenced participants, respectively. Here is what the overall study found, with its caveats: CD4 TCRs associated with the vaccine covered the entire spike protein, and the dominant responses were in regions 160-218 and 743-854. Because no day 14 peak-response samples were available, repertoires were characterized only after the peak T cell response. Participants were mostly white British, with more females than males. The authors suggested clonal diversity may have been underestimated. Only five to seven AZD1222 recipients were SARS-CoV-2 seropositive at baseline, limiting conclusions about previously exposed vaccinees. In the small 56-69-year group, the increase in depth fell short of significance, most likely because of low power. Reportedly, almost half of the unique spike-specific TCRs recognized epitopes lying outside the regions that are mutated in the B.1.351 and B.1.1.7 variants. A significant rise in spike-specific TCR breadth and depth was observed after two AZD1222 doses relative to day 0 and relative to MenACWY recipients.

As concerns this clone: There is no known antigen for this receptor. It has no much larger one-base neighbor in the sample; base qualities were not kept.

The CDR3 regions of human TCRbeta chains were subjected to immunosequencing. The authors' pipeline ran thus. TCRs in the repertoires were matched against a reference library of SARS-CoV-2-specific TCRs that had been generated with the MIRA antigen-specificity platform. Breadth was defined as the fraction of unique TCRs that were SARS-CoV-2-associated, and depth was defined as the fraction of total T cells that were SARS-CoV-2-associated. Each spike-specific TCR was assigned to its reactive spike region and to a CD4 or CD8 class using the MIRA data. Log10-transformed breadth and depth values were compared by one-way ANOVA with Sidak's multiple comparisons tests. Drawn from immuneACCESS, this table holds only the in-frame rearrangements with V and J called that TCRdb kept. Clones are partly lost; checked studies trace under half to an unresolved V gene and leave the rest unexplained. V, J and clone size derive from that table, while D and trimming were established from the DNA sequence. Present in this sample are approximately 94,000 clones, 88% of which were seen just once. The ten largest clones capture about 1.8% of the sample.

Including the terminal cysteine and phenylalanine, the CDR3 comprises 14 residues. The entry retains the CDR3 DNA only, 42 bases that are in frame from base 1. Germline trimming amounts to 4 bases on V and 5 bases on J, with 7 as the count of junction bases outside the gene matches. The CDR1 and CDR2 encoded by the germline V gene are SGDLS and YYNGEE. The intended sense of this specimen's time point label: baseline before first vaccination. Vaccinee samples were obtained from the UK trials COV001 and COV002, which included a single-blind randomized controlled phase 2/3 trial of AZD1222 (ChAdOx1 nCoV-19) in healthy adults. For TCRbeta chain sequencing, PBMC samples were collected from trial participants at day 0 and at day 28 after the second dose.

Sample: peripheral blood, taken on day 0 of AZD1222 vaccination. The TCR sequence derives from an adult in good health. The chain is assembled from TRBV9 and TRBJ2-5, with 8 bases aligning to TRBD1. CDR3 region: CASSSRGLGETQYF. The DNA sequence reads TGTGCCAGCAGCTCCAGGGGGCTGGGGGAGACCCAGTACTTC.